A selection of T cell receptor beta chains follows, all from one sample in a study of blood T cell repertoires in COVID-19. Clones were read by immunoSEQ multiplex PCR, and TCRdb kept only the in-frame ones, dropping some. The sample has roughly 100,000 clones; about 91% are singletons. The specimen was peripheral blood. The receptors stem from a human donor with active COVID-19. The donor label of this sample is uncertain. The CDR3 runs from the conserved cysteine through the conserved F or W. The D gene is left open where the match is weak. A row's size may be missing; if present it is once, few, many or a size class.

clone_size | d_call | j_call | v_call | cdr3_aa | cdr3_nt
. | TRBD1 | TRBJ2-7 | TRBV14 | CASSPGQGFSLHEQYF | TGTGCCAGCAGCCCGGGACAGGGGTTTTCCCTCCACGAGCAGTACTTC
. | . | TRBJ1-1 | TRBV2 | CASSGGDGTEAFF | TGTGCCAGCAGTGGGGGGGATGGCACTGAAGCTTTCTTT
. | TRBD2 | TRBJ2-1 | TRBV3-1/TRBV3-2 | CASSRDPGLAGGNEQFF | TGTGCCAGCAGTCGCGATCCGGGACTAGCGGGGGGGAATGAGCAGTTCTTC
. | TRBD1 | TRBJ1-2 | TRBV5-6 | CASSSETGQGYYGYTF | TGTGCCAGCAGCTCGGAGACGGGACAGGGATACTATGGCTACACCTTC
. | TRBD1 | TRBJ1-2 | TRBV5-1 | CASSFGTANYGYTF | TGCGCCAGCAGCTTCGGGACAGCTAACTATGGCTACACCTTC
. | TRBD1 | TRBJ2-5 | TRBV11-2 | CASSRPGTAQETQYF | TGTGCCAGCAGCCGACCCGGGACAGCCCAAGAGACCCAGTACTTC
once | . | TRBJ2-1 | TRBV7-9 | CASSLEHRLLYNEQFF | TGTGCCAGCAGCTTAGAGCACAGGCTCCTCTACAATGAGCAGTTCTTC
. | . | TRBJ1-1 | TRBV11-2 | CASSSRGNTEAFF | TGTGCCAGCAGCTCCCGGGGAAACACTGAAGCTTTCTTT
. | . | TRBJ2-5 | TRBV3-1/TRBV3-2 | CASSQDVSTGSQETQYF | TGTGCCAGCAGCCAAGATGTATCGACAGGCTCCCAAGAGACCCAGTACTTC
. | TRBD1 | TRBJ1-6 | TRBV15 | CATSPGQGTSPLHF | TGTGCCACCAGTCCGGGACAGGGGACGTCACCCCTCCACTTT
. | . | TRBJ2-1 | TRBV2 | CASSLIRFNEQFF | TGTGCCAGCAGTCTTATACGGTTCAATGAGCAGTTCTTC
. | . | TRBJ1-2 | TRBV6-1 | CASSDTQGNGYTF | TGTGCCAGCAGTGACACTCAGGGTAATGGCTACACCTTC
. | . | TRBJ1-5 | TRBV29-1 | CSVAKGERDQPQHF | TGCAGCGTTGCGAAGGGGGAGAGGGATCAGCCCCAGCATTTT
once | TRBD1 | TRBJ2-1 | TRBV24-1 | CATSRGLRNEQFF | TGTGCCACCAGCAGGGGGTTGAGGAATGAGCAGTTCTTC
. | TRBD1 | TRBJ2-4 | TRBV19 | CASRIGTGGNIQYF | TGTGCCAGTAGGATCGGGACAGGGGGAAACATTCAGTACTTC
once | TRBD1 | TRBJ1-2 | TRBV6-5 | CASSSPGQGNYGYTF | TGTGCCAGCAGTTCCCCGGGACAGGGTAACTATGGCTACACCTTC
. | . | TRBJ2-1 | TRBV7-3 | CASSLSRAAHEQFF | TGTGCCAGCAGCTTAAGCAGGGCGGCCCATGAGCAGTTCTTC
. | . | TRBJ2-7 | TRBV6-5 | CASSRFRDTSGEQYF | TGTGCCAGCAGCCGTTTCCGGGACACTTCTGGGGAGCAGTACTTC
. | . | TRBJ1-1 | TRBV6-6 | CASRSETVMNTEAFF | TGTGCCAGCAGATCAGAGACAGTCATGAACACTGAAGCTTTCTTT
. | . | TRBJ2-3 | TRBV5-1 | CASSLMAGRGTDTQYF | TGCGCCAGCAGCTTGATGGCGGGGCGGGGAACAGATACGCAGTATTTT
. | TRBD1 | TRBJ1-6 | TRBV6-6 | CASTGTGYNSPLHF | TGTGCCAGCACCGGGACAGGCTATAATTCACCCCTCCACTTT
. | TRBD1 | TRBJ2-3 | TRBV7-2 | CASSTGQGPDTQYF | TGTGCCAGCAGCACGGGACAGGGCCCAGATACGCAGTATTTT
. | . | TRBJ2-7 | TRBV23-1 | CASSQSILGGCRAYEQYF | TGCGCCAGCAGTCAATCGATCCTGGGGGGATGTCGGGCCTACGAGCAGTACTTC
. | . | TRBJ2-7 | TRBV4-1 | CASSQDLGGKSYEQYF | TGCGCCAGCAGCCAAGATCTGGGGGGTAAATCCTACGAGCAGTACTTC
. | . | TRBJ1-4 | TRBV5-6 | CASSFRGLAEKLFF | TGTGCCAGCAGCTTTCGGGGTTTAGCGGAAAAACTGTTTTTT
once | TRBD1 | TRBJ2-3 | TRBV9 | CASTPGGQGTDTQYF | TGTGCCAGCACCCCAGGGGGACAGGGCACAGATACGCAGTATTTT
. | TRBD1 | TRBJ1-5 | TRBV19 | CASSGDRAVTYQPQHF | TGTGCCAGTAGTGGGGACAGGGCGGTTACTTATCAGCCCCAGCATTTT
few | . | TRBJ1-2 | TRBV6-1 | CASSDVVRVFNYGYTF | TGTGCCAGCAGTGACGTAGTGAGGGTATTCAACTATGGCTACACCTTC
. | TRBD2 | TRBJ2-2 | TRBV3-1/TRBV3-2 | CASSLGLAGNTGELFF | TGTGCCAGCAGCTTGGGACTAGCGGGCAACACCGGGGAGCTGTTTTTT
. | TRBD1 | TRBJ1-1 | TRBV6-2/TRBV6-3 | CASSRRQGNTEAFF | TGTGCCAGCAGTAGACGACAGGGGAACACTGAAGCTTTCTTT
few | . | TRBJ2-2 | TRBV3-1/TRBV3-2 | CASSPCYNGELFF | TGTGCCAGCAGCCCCTGCTATAACGGGGAGCTGTTTTTT
. | TRBD1 | TRBJ2-7 | TRBV9 | CASSGDSSGQYF | TGTGCCAGCAGCGGGGACAGCTCGGGGCAGTACTTC
. | . | TRBJ2-5 | TRBV7-7 | CASSLGPRRETQYF | TGTGCTAGCAGCTTAGGCCCTAGACGGGAGACCCAGTACTTC
. | . | TRBJ1-2 | TRBV7-2 | CASSPRGFEGYTF | TGTGCCAGCAGCCCACGGGGATTCGAGGGCTACACCTTC
. | TRBD2 | TRBJ2-5 | TRBV9 | CASSETSGGAQETQYF | TGTGCCAGCAGCGAGACTAGCGGGGGGGCCCAAGAGACCCAGTACTTC
few | TRBD1 | TRBJ1-2 | TRBV18 | CASSRGTGVSPDYGYTF | TGTGCCAGCTCTAGAGGGACAGGGGTGTCCCCCGACTATGGCTACACCTTC
. | . | TRBJ2-4 | TRBV27 | CASSTHYQKGTKNIQYF | TGTGCCAGCAGCACACACTACCAGAAGGGGACCAAAAACATTCAGTACTTC
. | TRBD2 | TRBJ2-3 | TRBV11-3 | CASSWGLRDTQYF | TGTGCCAGCAGCTGGGGACTAAGAGATACGCAGTATTTT
. | TRBD1 | TRBJ1-2 | TRBV11-2 | CASSSLTGNGYGYTF | TGTGCCAGCAGCTCCCTGACAGGGAACGGCTATGGCTACACCTTC